The entry that follows covers one TCR beta chain sequence. Germline assignment: CDR1 MNHEY and CDR2 SVGAGI. The germline V and J ends were trimmed by 0 bases and 2 bases, with 13 bases remaining between them. The CDR3 is made up of 16 amino acids. These data are taken from a study of T cells in Graves' hyperthyroidism and ophthalmopathy. The investigators amplified TCR beta CDR3 regions from RNA transcripts. First-round RT-PCR targeting the TCR CDR3 was performed with the HTBI primer set. Each CDR3 protein gets one entry after TCRdb re-called the multiplex PCR reads with MiXCR. The sample yields over 350,000 distinct CDR3 sequences, roughly 15% seen once.

The chain couples TRBV6-5 to TRBJ2-5, with unresolved D. This receptor was obtained from a man aged 18 to 29 with Graves' ophthalmopathy. Sequenced: blood. CDR3 nucleotide sequence: TGTGCCAGCAGTTACTCAAGGCAGCTCGGTCAAGAGACCCAGTACTTC. This translates into CASSYSRQLGQETQYF.